The 26 T cell receptor beta chains below all came from one sample that was sequenced in a study of cytomegalovirus exposure and HLA in healthy donors. Primers included in the PCR were 60 Vbeta and 13 Jbeta primers. Measured with immunoSEQ multiplex PCR; TCRdb has only the in-frame clones, and not every one. The sample records some 160,000 clones, 60% to 85% being singletons. Sequencing input: PBMCs. The receptors were sampled from a man aged 35 to 55 in good health and CMV-seronegative.

V and J are TRBV7-8 and TRBJ2-7; the match to TRBD2 covers 7 bases. The CDR3 contains 14 residues. The trim removed 5 bases at V and 0 bases at J, leaving 4 bases unmatched. Germline assignment: CDR1 SGHVS and CDR2 FQNEAQ. The DNA of the CDR3 is TGTGCCAGCAGCCACCGCGGGGGCTCCTACGAGCAGTACTTC. This codes for CASSHRGGSYEQYF.

With respect to this clone: Other DNA sequences in the sample encode the same CDR3. CDR3 region: CASSVDLARSTDTQYF. The CDR3 DNA is TGTGCCAGCAGCGTAGATCTAGCGAGGAGCACAGATACGCAGTATTTT. The gene calls are TRBV9 and TRBJ2-3; D might be TRBD2 (6 bases). The CDR3 is made up of 16 amino acids. V lost 0 bases and J 0 bases, leaving 11 bases between the germline ends. Germline V gene lookup returns CDR1 SGDLS and CDR2 YYNGEE. The full variable domain, completed using reference TRBV9 and TRBJ2-3, is DSGVTQTPKHLITATGQRVTLRCSPRSGDLSVYWYQQSLDQGLQFLIQYYNGEERAKGNILERFSAQQFPDLHSELNLSSLELGDSALYFCASSVDLARSTDTQYFGPGTRLTVL.

CDR3 in DNA: TGTGCCAGCAGTGGGACTAGCGGGGGGTCCTACAATGAGCAGTTCTTC. Its protein product is CASSGTSGGSYNEQFF. The chain couples TRBV6-1 to TRBJ2-1, with 14 bases aligning to TRBD2. With V trimmed by 4 bases and J by 1 base, 0 bases remained unmatched. Germline V CDR1 and CDR2: MNHNS, SASEGT. The CDR3 is 16 amino acids.

The V call is TRBV5-4, the J call TRBJ1-6; 7 nucleotides agree with TRBD1. This CDR3 contains 15 residues. J lost 5 bases, V lost 4 bases, and 6 bases had no gene match. Germline-derived CDR1 and CDR2 are SGHNT and YYREEE (reference sequence). The CDR3 here is CASSPRQGNNSPLHF. The CDR3 coding sequence is TGTGCCAGCAGCCCGAGACAGGGCAATAATTCACCCCTCCACTTT.

In this sample, this clone turned up once. The chain carries TRBV7-2 and TRBJ2-7, with TRBD2 matching over 11 bases. This CDR3 comprises 15 residues. CDR1 is SGHTA, CDR2 FQGNSA, per germline. J was trimmed by 6 bases and V by 1 base; bases with no gene match: 5. The DNA of the CDR3 is TGTGCCAGCAGCTTAGTAGCGGGAGGGCCGGGCGAGCAGTACTTC. Protein: CASSLVAGGPGEQYF.

This rearrangement joins TRBV7-2 to TRBJ2-5; 10 bases are shared with TRBD2. Germline V gives CDR1 SGHTA, CDR2 FQGNSA. Germline trimming cut 4 bases from V and 3 bases from J; bases unmatched to any gene: 5. This CDR3 is built from 15 residues. The chain's CDR3 is CASSSGGLAEETQYF. The CDR3 DNA reads TGTGCCAGCAGCTCAGGTGGACTAGCGGAAGAGACCCAGTACTTC. Drawing the rest from reference TRBV7-2 and TRBJ2-5, the complete variable domain is GAGVSQSPSNKVTEKGKDVELRCDPISGHTALYWYRQSLGQGLEFLIYFQGNSAPDKSGLPSDRFSAERTGGSVSTLTIQRTQQEDSAVYLCASSSGGLAEETQYFGPGTRLLVL.

This clone was seen a handful of times. The chain joins TRBV7-2 to TRBJ2-7; 12 positions agree with TRBD2. Germline CDR1 is SGHTA and CDR2 is FQGNSA. The CDR3 contains 16 residues. Trimming removed 2 bases from V and 4 bases from J; junction bases left unmatched: 6. The CDR3 coding sequence is TGTGCCAGCAGCTTACACTCTAGCGGGGGGGATTACGAGCAGTACTTC. This gives the protein CASSLHSSGGDYEQYF.

The chain has TRBV7-9 and TRBJ2-2; D is possibly TRBD1 (5 bases). The CDR3 loop spans 15 amino acids. With 1 base removed from V and 4 bases from J, the gap between germline ends came to 10 bases. CDR1 is SEHNR and CDR2 is FQNEAQ in the germline V gene (reference sequence). The CDR3, as DNA: TGTGCCAGCAGCTTAGTCCGGCAGGGCACCGGGGAGCTGTTTTTT. Translating it yields CASSLVRQGTGELFF.

V usage is TRBV19 and J usage is TRBJ1-5; D ambiguous. CDR1 is LNHDA, CDR2 SQIVND, per germline (reference sequence). CDR3 size: 12 residues. V was clipped by 7 bases and J by 4 bases, with 8 bases between them. In DNA, the CDR3 is TGTGCCAGTATGGGCCCGAATCAGCCCCAGCATTTT. Translation gives CASMGPNQPQHF.

The CDR3 loop reads CASSEARRSQQFF. DNA for the CDR3: TGTGCCAGCAGTGAAGCTCGGCGGAGCCAGCAGTTCTTC. The genes are TRBV2 and TRBJ2-1; D is ambiguous. The CDR3 spans 13 residues. The germline gives CDR1 SNHLY, CDR2 FYNNEI. V dropped 0 bases and J dropped 11 bases, with 11 bases sitting between them.

The chain links TRBV18 to TRBJ2-7; TRBD1 might be the D (7 bases). Deletions cut 1 base from V and 6 bases from J, with 13 bases between. CDR3 size: 14 residues. Germline V gene sequence: CDR1 KGHSH, CDR2 LQKENI. The CDR3 region is CASSPQEGAGEQYF. CDR3 DNA: TGTGCCAGCTCACCACAGGAGGGGGCGGGCGAGCAGTACTTC.

The gene calls are TRBV27 and TRBJ2-1; TRBD2 matches at 11 bases. The CDR3 extends over 14 amino acids. V lost 7 bases and J lost 9; bases outside the gene matches: 8. Germline V gene sequence: CDR1 MNHEY, CDR2 SMNVEV (reference sequence). CDR3 sequence (DNA): TGTGCCAGCATGGGTACTAGCGGGAGTGTTGAGCAGTTCTTC. This translates into CASMGTSGSVEQFF.

This clone was detected once. V is TRBV12-5 and J is TRBJ2-3; TRBD2 matches 7 bases. Germline V gene lookup returns CDR1 LGHNT and CDR2 FRNRAP. CDR3 length: 16 amino acids. V gave up 0 bases and J gave up 0 bases; unmatched junction bases: 3. The CDR3 reads CASGLVASGSTDTQYF. The CDR3 DNA reads TGTGCTAGTGGTTTGGTAGCTAGCGGAAGCACAGATACGCAGTATTTT.

On this clone: An end of the junction does not agree with germline; a read error may underlie this. The rearrangement joins TRBV7-9 to TRBJ2-7; 8 bases match TRBD2. Germline V gives CDR1 SEHNR, CDR2 FQNEAQ (reference sequence). The CDR3 extends over 18 amino acids. Here the CDR3 reads CSSSSTLTSGIYSYEQYF. CDR3 nucleotide sequence: TGTTCCAGCAGCTCAACCCTCACTAGCGGAATTTACTCCTACGAGCAGTACTTC.

This clone came up a few times. This chain uses TRBV13 with TRBJ2-7; the D is unclear. The CDR3 is 11 amino acids. CDR1 PRHDT and CDR2 FYEKMQ come from the germline V gene (reference sequence). Between the trimmed V and J ends, which lost 4 bases and 3 bases, there was a span of 4 bases. In DNA form, the CDR3 reads TGTGCCAGCAGCTCGAGCTACGAGCAGTACTTC. It specifies CASSSSYEQYF.

The genes are TRBV7-9 and TRBJ2-3, with 15 positions matching TRBD2. The CDR3 is made up of 18 amino acids. With 7 bases clipped from V and 4 bases from J, the junction kept 12 bases outside the gene matches. Germline CDR1 SEHNR, CDR2 FQNEAQ (reference sequence). The CDR3 loop reads CASTNPGLAGGRADTQYF. In DNA form, the CDR3 reads TGTGCCAGCACAAACCCGGGACTAGCGGGGGGCCGGGCAGATACGCAGTATTTT.

V gene TRBV7-9 combines with J gene TRBJ2-7, with D hard to call. The germline CDR1 and CDR2 sequences are SEHNR and FQNEAQ (reference sequence). The CDR3 is made up of 14 amino acids. The V end lost 1 base, the J end lost 3 bases, and 10 bases lay between the germline ends. The CDR3 DNA follows: TGTGCCAGCAGCTTAGACACTAACCTCTACGAGCAGTACTTC. This encodes CASSLDTNLYEQYF.

The chain employs TRBV7-8 and TRBJ1-3, with TRBD1 as a possible D gene (5 bases). V lost 1 base and J lost 0, with 10 bases in between. The CDR3 runs 16 residues. CDR1 SGHVS and CDR2 FQNEAQ come from the germline V gene. CDR3 region: CASSLGRQYSGNTIYF. CDR3 in DNA: TGTGCCAGCAGCTTAGGGAGACAGTACTCTGGAAACACCATATATTTT. Drawing the rest from reference TRBV7-8 and TRBJ1-3, the complete variable domain is GAGVSQSPRYKVAKRGQDVALRCDPISGHVSLFWYQQALGQGPEFLTYFQNEAQLDKSGLPSDRFFAERPEGSVSTLKIQRTQQEDSAVYLCASSLGRQYSGNTIYFGEGSWLTVV.

The gene calls are TRBV4-3 and TRBJ2-1; 10 bases map to TRBD2. Trimming removed 1 base from V and 4 bases from J; junction bases left unmatched: 4. Germline V gene data show CDR1 as LGHNA and CDR2 as YSLEER. The CDR3 covers 16 residues. CDR3 sequence reads: CASSQGLAGAYNEQFF. As DNA, the CDR3 is TGCGCCAGCAGCCAAGGGCTAGCGGGGGCATACAATGAGCAGTTCTTC.

V and J are TRBV30 and TRBJ2-1; 7 bases are shared with TRBD1. The CDR3 has 15 amino acids. Germline CDR1 is GTSNPN and CDR2 is SVGIG (reference sequence). Trimming removed 0 bases from V and 9 bases from J; junction bases left unmatched: 11. CDR3 protein: CAWSVRVGGVGEQFF. Here the CDR3 DNA reads TGTGCCTGGAGTGTACGGGTAGGGGGCGTGGGTGAGCAGTTCTTC.

The table lists this clone with a count of one. In DNA form, the CDR3 reads TGTGCCAGCAGTTATTCGCGGGATACGCAGTATTTT. It codes for CASSYSRDTQYF. The rearrangement uses TRBV6-6 and TRBJ2-3; D gene unclear. The CDR3 is made up of 12 amino acids. V was shortened by 3 bases and J by 6 bases, with 7 bases between the two germline ends. Per the germline V gene, CDR1 is MNHNY and CDR2 is SVGAGI (reference sequence).

The V gene is TRBV10-1, the J gene TRBJ2-2; tentatively, D is TRBD2 (5 bases). Germline V gene data show CDR1 as WNHNN and CDR2 as SYGVQD (reference sequence). The CDR3 totals 14 residues. With 0 bases removed from V and 5 bases from J, the gap between germline ends came to 7 bases. CDR3 in amino acids: CASSESGGTGELFF. The CDR3 nucleotides read TGCGCCAGCAGTGAGTCGGGCGGGACCGGGGAGCTGTTTTTT.

The gene calls are TRBV27 and TRBJ2-6; D not certain. With 7 bases removed from V and 0 bases from J, the gap between germline ends came to 4 bases. There are 13 residues in the CDR3. Germline V gene lookup returns CDR1 MNHEY and CDR2 SMNVEV (reference sequence). The CDR3 reads CASTPSGANVLTF. The CDR3 DNA reads as TGTGCCAGCACTCCCTCTGGGGCCAACGTCCTGACTTTC.

This clone has a single count. The rearrangement joins TRBV6-5 to TRBJ1-6, with D possibly being TRBD1 (6 bases). The CDR3 spans 14 residues. Deletions cut 5 bases from V and 6 bases from J, with 11 bases between. Germline-derived CDR1 and CDR2 are MNHEY and SVGAGI. CDR3 DNA sequence: TGTGCCAGCAGTCTACAGGGCGTTAATTCACCCCTCCACTTT. Amino acid sequence: CASSLQGVNSPLHF.

V and J are TRBV28 and TRBJ2-3, with D uncertain. Germline assignment: CDR1 MDHEN and CDR2 SYDVKM. The CDR3 totals 13 residues. The V gene lost 2 bases and the J gene lost 2 bases, with 5 bases spanning the gap. CDR3 amino acids: CASSLAVTDTQYF. CDR3 DNA: TGTGCCAGCAGTTTAGCAGTCACAGATACGCAGTATTTT.

The chain carries TRBV19 and TRBJ2-5; a possible D gene is TRBD2 (6 bases). Per the germline V gene, CDR1 is LNHDA and CDR2 is SQIVND (reference sequence). Trimming cost V 3 bases and J 4 bases, with 9 bases left between them. This CDR3 has 13 amino acids. The CDR3 region is CASSISSGETQYF. DNA of the CDR3: TGTGCCAGTAGTATTAGTAGCGGAGAGACCCAGTACTTC.